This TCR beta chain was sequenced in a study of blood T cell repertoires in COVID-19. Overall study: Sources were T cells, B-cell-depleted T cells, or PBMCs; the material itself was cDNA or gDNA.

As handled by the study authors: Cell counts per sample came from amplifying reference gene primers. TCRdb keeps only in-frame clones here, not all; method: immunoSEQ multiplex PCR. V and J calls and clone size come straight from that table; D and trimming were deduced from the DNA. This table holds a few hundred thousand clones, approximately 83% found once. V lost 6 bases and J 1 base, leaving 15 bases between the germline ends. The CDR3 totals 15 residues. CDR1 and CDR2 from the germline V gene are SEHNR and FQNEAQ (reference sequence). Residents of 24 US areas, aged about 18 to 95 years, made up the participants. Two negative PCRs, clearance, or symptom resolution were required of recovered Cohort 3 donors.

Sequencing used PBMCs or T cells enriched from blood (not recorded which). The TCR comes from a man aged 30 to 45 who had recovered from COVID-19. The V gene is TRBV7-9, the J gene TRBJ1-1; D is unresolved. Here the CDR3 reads CASSRPGVGNTEAFF. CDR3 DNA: TGTGCCAGCAGTCGCCCCGGGGTGGGGAACACTGAAGCTTTCTTT.